This T cell receptor beta chain was sequenced during a study of PD-1 blockade in classical Hodgkin lymphoma. Study-level information: Intravenous delivery of nivolumab at 3 mg/kg to patients occurred every 2 weeks.

With regard to this clone: Its specificity is unknown.

The repertoire was sequenced with immunoSEQ multiplex PCR; TCRdb's copy has only in-frame clones and lacks some. This sample has approximately 13,000 clones, with 65% to 85% found just once. The ends were cut back, 4 bases at V and 4 bases at J, with 8 bases in the middle. There are 12 residues in the CDR3. Germline V gene lookup returns CDR1 SGHTS and CDR2 YDEGEE. Study observations and caveats: Newly diagnosed patients and complete responders had comparable diversity at baseline. Reasons behind the repertoire differences stay unclear, perhaps disease activity or earlier therapy.

Every patient was affected by relapse after autologous stem cell transplantation, while exposure to brentuximab vedotin was not uniform. This material consisted of peripheral blood mononuclear cells (PBMCs), taken at baseline. The chain joins TRBV5-8 to TRBJ1-2; D uncertain. The receptor comes from a human donor with classical Hodgkin lymphoma. The CDR3 reads CASSHPVYGYTF. Here the CDR3 DNA reads TGTGCCAGCAGCCACCCGGTCTATGGCTACACCTTC.